This TCR beta chain was captured in a study of regulatory T cells in long-lasting Graves disease (dated by TCRdb to the early 2020s). With regard to the full study: To count as having persistent Graves' disease, a patient had to have received antithyroid drug treatment for over 5 years with TSH receptor autoantibodies remaining persistently positive. Peripheral blood TCR sequencing and RNA sequencing compared persistent Graves' disease patients with newly diagnosed Graves' disease patients. The study was conducted in China and was registered as a clinical trial. A total of roughly 33 samples were covered by TCR sequencing, comprising some 13 persistent and about 20 newly diagnosed Graves' disease patients. Antithyroid drugs had been taken for about 9.7 years on average by persistent Graves' disease patients in the clinical cohort.

To prepare the library, multiplex PCR was applied. The sequencing machine was an Illumina HiSeq 4000. To build TCR beta libraries, CDR3 regions were amplified by Arm-PCR using iRepertoire HTBI primers. Before sequencing, the PCR products went through gel purification. The published analysis was carried out like this. Gene usage analysis of CDR3 amino acid clonotypes relied on the roughly 64 TRBV and about 15 TRBJ segments identified across samples. COPE and FqMerger were used to merge the filtered high-quality paired reads into contigs. BLAST was used to align contigs to the IMGT TRBV, TRBD and TRBJ reference genes, and CDR3 was defined following IMGT. Any clonotype with a frequency above 0.1% was classified as a highly expanded clone. Repertoire diversity was measured by Shannon entropy, and V-J evenness by the Gini coefficient. Clonotypes shared by more than one individual were considered public. Using fastp trimming at Q25 and MiXCR clonotype assembly, TCRdb reanalyzed the public sequencing data and kept in-frame beta chains. Every distinct CDR3 protein forms one entry, paired with its most common genes and DNA. The V and J calls were not made by the authors but by TCRdb's processing. In this sample the table shows 300,000 to 350,000 distinct CDR3 sequences, around 20% of which occur a single time. The top ten hold just under 30% of the sample.

The V end gives up 4 bases and the J end 8 bases, leaving 15 bases in the junction not matched to a gene. For CDR1 and CDR2, the germline V gene lists SGHVS and FQNEAQ. The CDR3 runs 17 amino acids, cysteine and phenylalanine included. Kept here is only the CDR3 DNA, which spans 51 bases and is read in frame from base 1. The research as a whole found: Only the TCR beta chain was sequenced and analyzed. Lower TCR Shannon entropy and fewer highly expanded clones were observed in persistent Graves' disease patients than in newly diagnosed patients, which suggested clonal expansion. More public clonotypes were shared among persistent patients (around 3,000) than among newly diagnosed patients (roughly 1,000). Because the primary lesion, thyroid tissue, could not be accessed, the study looked at peripheral blood alone. As a limitation, the authors acknowledged that the small sample size may reduce accuracy. TRBV28, TRBJ1-2 and TRBJ2-5 were preferentially used in persistent disease, while TRBV20-1 and TRBJ2-1 were favored in newly diagnosed disease.

Note on this clonotype: There is no known antigen for this receptor. No clone much larger than this one lies a single base away; base qualities are absent.

Per the publication, the time point label means: persistent/refractory GD, antithyroid drugs over 5 years with positive TRAb. For both TCR sequencing and RNA sequencing, RNA was extracted from PBMCs in TRIzol. The diagnosis of Graves' disease was made according to American Thyroid Association guidelines. The patients came from an endocrinology department in Xi'an, China. Each patient gave approximately 10 milliliters of peripheral blood, collected in an EDTA anticoagulant tube. PBMCs were isolated by Ficoll Paque Plus density gradient separation without further T cell sorting. An Agilent 2100 Bioanalyzer and agarose gel were used to assess RNA quality, and a NanoDrop 2000 was used to measure RNA concentration.

The V and J segments used are TRBV7-8 and TRBJ1-4, and TRBD1 aligns with 8 junction nucleotides. Sequencing was performed on peripheral blood mononuclear cells (PBMCs), taken when the disease was refractory, from a patient treated with antithyroid drugs. This TCR derives from a female donor with Graves disease. The DNA sequence reads TGTGCCAGCAGCTCAGACTCGAGCAGGGGGCTGGAAGAAAAACTGTTTTTT. This sequence encodes CASSSDSSRGLEEKLFF.